These 16 T cell receptor beta chains were all obtained from the same sample, sequenced in a study of blood T cell repertoires in COVID-19. TCRdb's copy holds only in-frame clones and misses some; the assay was immunoSEQ multiplex PCR. The table lists a few hundred thousand clones, 80% to 85% of them singletons. Sequencing used peripheral blood. The receptors stem from a person between 65 and 79 years old with COVID-19, enrolled during active disease.

V is TRBV7-2 and J is TRBJ1-4; D perhaps matches TRBD1 (6 bases). V lost 6 bases and J 4 bases, leaving 12 bases between the germline ends. There are 14 residues in the CDR3. Germline values: CDR1 SGHTA, CDR2 FQGNSA. The CDR3 region is CASSPDSVNEKLFF. The CDR3 DNA follows: TGTGCCAGCAGTCCGGACAGTGTTAATGAAAAACTGTTTTTT.

As to this clone: Other DNA sequences within the sample encode an identical CDR3. The rearrangement joins TRBV3-1 (or the pseudogene TRBV3-2) to TRBJ2-3, with TRBD2 matching over 10 bases. V was clipped by 2 bases and J by 1 base; unmatched bases: 0. Germline values: CDR1 LGHDT, CDR2 YNNKEL (reference sequence). CDR3 length equals 15 residues. The CDR3 DNA sequence: TGTGCCAGCAGCCAACTAGCGGGAGGCACAGATACGCAGTATTTT. Encoded protein: CASSQLAGGTDTQYF.

With regard to this clone: Other nucleotide sequences from this sample produce the same CDR3. The chain links TRBV19 to TRBJ1-5; 10 bases line up with TRBD1. V shed 6 bases and J 2 bases; nucleotides not matched to a gene: 1. The CDR3 length is 14 residues. The germline V gene has CDR1 LNHDA and CDR2 SQIVND (reference sequence). The CDR3 region has the DNA TGTGCCAGTAGAGGGACAGGGGGCAATCAGCCCCAGCATTTT. Its translation: CASRGTGGNQPQHF.

The sample holds a few counts of this clone. The chain links TRBV9 to TRBJ1-6, with unresolved D. V was trimmed by 0 bases and J by 9 bases, leaving 10 bases between them. Germline assignment: CDR1 SGDLS and CDR2 YYNGEE. The CDR3 extends over 14 amino acids. The CDR3 DNA reads TGTGCCAGCAGCGTAGCTCTCGAGGGTTCACCCCTCCACTTT. It translates to CASSVALEGSPLHF. Combining the CDR3 with reference TRBV9 and TRBJ1-6 gives the whole variable domain DSGVTQTPKHLITATGQRVTLRCSPRSGDLSVYWYQQSLDQGLQFLIQYYNGEERAKGNILERFSAQQFPDLHSELNLSSLELGDSALYFCASSVALEGSPLHFGNGTRLTVT.

V is TRBV7-2 and J is TRBJ2-1, with D perhaps TRBD2 (6 bases). This CDR3 region has 14 residues. CDR1 SGHTA and CDR2 FQGNSA come from the germline V gene. The V and J ends lost 8 bases and 0 bases respectively, with 11 bases between them. CDR3 region: CASRWGDSYNEQFF. The CDR3 nucleotides are TGTGCCAGCCGGTGGGGGGACTCCTACAATGAGCAGTTCTTC.

V gene TRBV27 combines with J gene TRBJ2-7, with 9 bases fitting TRBD1. The V gene's germline CDR1 is MNHEY and CDR2 SMNVEV (reference sequence). Trimming at V came to 10 bases and at J to 2 bases, leaving 9 bases not matched to a gene. The CDR3 consists of 14 residues. CDR3 in amino acids: CANPRQGGPYEQYF. The CDR3 DNA is TGTGCCAACCCCCGACAGGGGGGCCCCTACGAGCAGTACTTC.

V usage is TRBV18 and J usage is TRBJ2-5; tentative D call: TRBD2 (6 bases). V lost 6 bases and J lost 1, with 18 bases in between. The CDR3 sequence is 16 residues long. The germline CDR1 and CDR2 sequences are KGHSH and LQKENI. The CDR3 protein is CASSQIRRGRQETQYF. CDR3 coding DNA: TGTGCCAGCTCGCAAATCAGGAGGGGCCGCCAAGAGACCCAGTACTTC.

This clone was observed a handful of times. The chain is built from TRBV15 and TRBJ1-5; D is perhaps TRBD1 (5 bases). The CDR3 covers 16 residues. Trimming took off 0 bases at V and 0 bases at J, with 9 bases between the two ends. Germline values: CDR1 LNHNV, CDR2 YYDKDF (reference sequence). This chain's CDR3 is CATSRDDGGSNQPQHF. As DNA, the CDR3 is TGTGCCACCAGCAGAGATGACGGGGGTAGCAATCAGCCCCAGCATTTT. Complete variable domain (other parts from reference TRBV15 and TRBJ1-5): DAMVIQNPRYQVTQFGKPVTLSCSQTLNHNVMYWYQQKSSQAPKLLFHYYDKDFNNEADTPDNFQSRRPNTSFCFLDIRSPGLGDTAMYLCATSRDDGGSNQPQHFGDGTRLSIL.

Here the CDR3 reads CASSQEGTGREKLFF. The CDR3 coding sequence is TGTGCCAGCAGCCAAGAAGGGACAGGGAGGGAAAAACTGTTTTTT. The gene calls are TRBV3-1 (or the pseudogene TRBV3-2) and TRBJ1-4; TRBD1 agrees at 9 bases. Trimming removed 0 bases from V and 8 bases from J; junction bases left unmatched: 4. Germline-derived CDR1 and CDR2 are LGHDT and YNNKEL (reference sequence). This CDR3 has 15 residues.

The V gene is TRBV19, the J gene TRBJ1-1; D not resolved. Germline CDR1 reads LNHDA; CDR2 reads SQIVND (reference sequence). With 6 bases removed from V and 6 bases from J, the gap between germline ends came to 20 bases. This CDR3 region has 15 residues. This chain's CDR3 is CASSPRGRINSEAFF. The CDR3 nucleotides are TGTGCCAGTAGCCCGCGGGGTAGGATTAATTCTGAAGCTTTCTTT.

The chain recombines TRBV7-2 with TRBJ2-7, with 10 nucleotides matching TRBD2. CDR3 size: 13 residues. The germline V gene encodes CDR1 SGHTA and CDR2 FQGNSA. V shed 5 bases, J shed 12 bases, and the junction held 10 bases outside the gene matches. The CDR3 nucleotides are TGTGCCAGCAGCACCCGACTAGCGGGCACCCCGTACTTC. It is translated as CASSTRLAGTPYF.

The chain is built from TRBV19 and TRBJ2-7; D is possibly TRBD1 (5 bases). Trimming cost V 5 bases and J 3 bases, with 23 bases left between them. CDR1 LNHDA and CDR2 SQIVND come from the germline V gene (reference sequence). The CDR3 covers 17 residues. In DNA form, the CDR3 reads TGTGCCAGTAGTGCCAAATTGCAGGGCGCCTACTACTACGAGCAGTACTTC. Its protein is CASSAKLQGAYYYEQYF. Based on the CDR3 plus reference TRBV19 and TRBJ2-7, the full variable domain is DGGITQSPKYLFRKEGQNVTLSCEQNLNHDAMYWYRQDPGQGLRLIYYSQIVNDFQKGDIAEGYSVSREKKESFPLTVTSAQKNPTAFYLCASSAKLQGAYYYEQYFGPGTRLTVT.

The chain couples TRBV5-5 to TRBJ1-1; D might be TRBD1 (6 bases). This CDR3 has 13 residues. V was shortened by 2 bases and J by 6 bases, with 11 bases between the two germline ends. Germline V CDR1 and CDR2: SGHKS, YYEKEE (reference sequence). CDR3 protein: CASSLGEGAEAFF. Written as DNA, the CDR3 is TGTGCCAGCAGCTTAGGAGAGGGGGCTGAAGCTTTCTTT.

The chain is built from TRBV27 and TRBJ2-7; D perhaps matches TRBD1 (5 bases). CDR1 MNHEY and CDR2 SMNVEV come from the germline V gene (reference sequence). This CDR3 has 14 amino acids. V shed 6 bases and J shed 3 bases, with 15 bases lying between them. In DNA form, the CDR3 reads TGTGCCAGCAGATCGACTCACAGGTACTACGAGCAGTACTTC. Protein product: CASRSTHRYYEQYF.

V gene TRBV4-1 combines with J gene TRBJ2-7; D is perhaps TRBD1 (5 bases). CDR3 size: 15 residues. In germline, CDR1 is MGHRA, CDR2 YSYEKL. V was pared by 1 base and J by 2 bases, with 12 bases between. The DNA of the CDR3 is TGCGCCAGCAGCCAAGTTCCTTCGGACACCTACGAGCAGTACTTC. The encoded protein is CASSQVPSDTYEQYF.

The chain joins TRBV27 to TRBJ2-7, with a weak D call TRBD2 (7 bases). The CDR3 length is 14 residues. V gave up 2 bases and J gave up 3 bases, with 11 bases separating them. Germline assignment: CDR1 MNHEY and CDR2 SMNVEV (reference sequence). CDR3 DNA: TGTGCCAGCAGTTTAAAGGGGGGGCTCTACGAGCAGTACTTC. This encodes CASSLKGGLYEQYF.